A single sample gave rise to the 3 T cell receptor beta chains below, sequenced in a study of neurological immune-mediated disorders. TCRdb used MiXCR to reprocess the 5' RACE reads, holding one entry per CDR3 protein. The data hold 70,000 to 90,000 distinct CDR3 sequences, with 4.5% to 6.5% observed a single time. The source material was PBMCs. These receptors came from a woman aged 30 to 39 with multiple sclerosis.

In this sample, this clonotype turned up many times. V gene TRBV5-6 combines with J gene TRBJ2-1, with 12 nucleotides matching TRBD1. CDR1 and CDR2 from the germline V gene are SGHDT and YYEEEE. Trimming cost V 4 bases and J 6 bases; bases outside gene matches: 8. This CDR3 is 16 amino acids long. Here the CDR3 reads CASSDSGQGASNEQFF. CDR3 coding DNA: TGTGCCAGCAGCGACTCGGGACAGGGGGCGTCCAATGAGCAGTTCTTC.

Many counts were recorded for this clonotype. The chain couples TRBV14 to TRBJ2-3; possibly TRBD2 for D (6 bases). The ends were cut back, 4 bases at V and 3 bases at J, with 14 bases in the middle. This CDR3 is 15 amino acids long. Germline V lookup: CDR1 SGHDN, CDR2 FVKESK. CDR3 protein: CASSPRDWGTDTQYF. The CDR3, as DNA: TGTGCCAGCAGCCCCCGGGACTGGGGGACAGATACGCAGTATTTT.

This clonotype was seen only a few times. Given a much more abundant clone one base away, this may be a read error. The chain links TRBV6-6 to TRBJ2-5, with D tentatively TRBD2 (5 bases). The CDR3 consists of 14 residues. The V gene's germline CDR1 is MNHNY and CDR2 SVGAGI (reference sequence). The CDR3 sequence: CASSYSTMQENQYF. The CDR3 coding sequence is TGTGCCAGCAGTTACTCGACTATGCAAGAGAACCAGTACTTC.